This T cell receptor (beta chain) stems from a study of metastatic and nonmetastatic thyroid tumors. About the research overall: Across peripheral blood and tumor or nodule tissue samples taken from malignant and benign thyroid patients, the repertoires were compared with one another.

Germline V gene data show CDR1 as SGHNT and CDR2 as YYREEE (reference sequence). This CDR3 is 15 amino acids long. The germline V and J ends were trimmed by 6 bases and 12 bases, with 22 bases remaining between them. All patients reached thyroid surgery having received no treatment beforehand. Original data processing: The distant-metastasis classifier for papillary thyroid cancer was built from CDR3 differences across clinicopathological groups. TCRdb re-clonotyped the PCR reads via MiXCR. What appears here as the V and J calls and clone size reflects TCRdb's work, not the paper's. The sample lists approximately 16,000 clones; approximately 19% were seen once. About this clone: What it binds is not known.

Findings of the study overall: In both blood and tumor samples, TCR beta diversity was reported significantly higher for malignant than benign nodules.

This TCR derives from a female donor with papillary thyroid cancer or a benign thyroid nodule (not recorded which). Some clones in this sample may be carry-over from other donors' samples. Sequencing input: blood. V and J are TRBV5-4 and TRBJ1-6; maybe TRBD1 (5 bases). This CDR3 reads CASTQSGGVGGPLHF. CDR3 nucleotides: TGTGCCAGCACCCAAAGTGGGGGAGTGGGTGGACCCCTCCACTTT.